The rows below give T cell receptor beta chains drawn from one sample of a study of blood T cells in healthy people across ages. Each CDR3 protein is one row after TCRdb ran MiXCR on the 5' RACE reads. The repertoire holds roughly 2 million distinct CDR3 sequences, with roughly 49% as singletons. Sequencing was done on a sample of blood. These TCRs come from a woman in her forties in good health. CDR3s leave out the opening cysteine and the closing phenylalanine or tryptophan. A D gene is named only where the DNA matches it firmly. The size entry is marked missing in some rows and otherwise reads once, few, many or a size class.

d_call,j_call,clone_size,v_call,cdr3_aa
NA,TRBJ2-1,NA,TRBV7-2,ASSLSGTDDYNEQF
TRBD2,TRBJ2-1,NA,TRBV7-9,ASSPRLAHEQF
NA,NA,few,TRBV2,ASSGGRYEQY
NA,TRBJ2-5,NA,TRBV13,ASSSPRDLQETQY
NA,TRBJ2-5,NA,TRBV4-1,ASSQDGVQETQY
TRBD2,TRBJ2-3,NA,TRBV12-3/TRBV12-4,ATNSGKDTDTQY
NA,TRBJ1-2,NA,TRBV20-1,SATSPNTNYGYT
TRBD1,NA,NA,TRBV5-1,ASSLGGTGNEQY
NA,NA,NA,TRBV11-2,ASSSALGRSETQY
NA,TRBJ2-5,NA,TRBV7-2,ASSLVGASIQETQY
NA,NA,once,TRBV28,ASSRSGRPYEQY
TRBD1,TRBJ2-3,few,TRBV7-9,ASSPRTGGRDTQY
NA,TRBJ1-2,few,TRBV7-9,ASTLGRSSMGYT
NA,TRBJ2-7,NA,TRBV25-1,ASSESLGQRNYEQY
TRBD2,TRBJ2-1,NA,TRBV6-5,ASSYSFQRGVYNEQF
NA,TRBJ2-5,few,TRBV4-1,ASSQGGRLQETQY
TRBD2,TRBJ2-3,NA,TRBV29-1,GAMGLAGGPTDTQY
NA,TRBJ2-7,NA,TRBV28,ATQFMYEQY
NA,TRBJ2-7,NA,TRBV5-6,ASSLQADRAYEQY
NA,TRBJ2-7,NA,TRBV6-2/TRBV6-3,TSSYSGGGYEQY
TRBD1,TRBJ1-2,NA,TRBV12-3/TRBV12-4,ASRLQGALNYGYT
TRBD2,TRBJ2-3,NA,TRBV4-1,ASSQDNGGATDTQY
TRBD1,TRBJ1-4,NA,TRBV7-9,ASTLTGANEKLF
TRBD2,TRBJ2-3,once,TRBV18,ASSPVAGGPADTQY
NA,NA,few,TRBV5-1,ASSSSSERETQY
NA,TRBJ1-5,NA,TRBV6-5,ASARGNGNQPQH
NA,NA,NA,TRBV24-1,ATSDPRTTTETQY
TRBD2,TRBJ2-5,few,TRBV20-1,SASGNKGGLRETQY
NA,TRBJ1-2,few,TRBV7-2,ASSPSQGGGGYT
TRBD2,TRBJ2-7,few,TRBV7-9,ASSLVPGGSPPYEQY
NA,TRBJ1-2,once,TRBV28,ASSMYQDYGYT
TRBD2,TRBJ2-3,NA,TRBV4-2,ASSPVGLAGGMADTQY
NA,TRBJ2-5,NA,TRBV3-1,ASSQDHAAETQY
NA,TRBJ2-3,few,TRBV3-1,ASSQEGTKVDTQY
NA,TRBJ2-1,few,TRBV11-3,ASSLYDNNEQF
TRBD1,TRBJ1-5,few,TRBV10-3,ATRPRTGDNQPQH
NA,TRBJ2-5,NA,TRBV20-1,SARSPAGWETQY
TRBD1,TRBJ2-1,NA,TRBV2,ASKRGQGDYNEQF
NA,TRBJ2-3,NA,TRBV12-3/TRBV12-4,ASSLGTLGSLADTQY
TRBD1,TRBJ2-3,many,TRBV12-3/TRBV12-4,ASRQGSTDTQY
NA,TRBJ1-6,once,TRBV2,ASSERTGYNSPLH
NA,TRBJ1-2,NA,TRBV6-1,ASSEAVVGYT
NA,TRBJ2-3,NA,TRBV7-6,ASSLSGPADTQY
TRBD2,TRBJ2-1,NA,TRBV6-5,ASSYRGGHANEQF
NA,NA,few,TRBV28,ASKKRTDYEQY
NA,TRBJ1-2,NA,TRBV5-1,ASSSKSDYGYT
NA,TRBJ1-6,once,TRBV7-6,ASRQGQPNSPLH
TRBD2,TRBJ2-1,NA,TRBV7-2,ASSLGTSGGEMF
TRBD2,NA,NA,TRBV3-1,ASSHFPGLAIETQY
NA,TRBJ2-5,few,TRBV15,ATTPKAQETQY
NA,TRBJ2-1,NA,TRBV7-2,ASSTRRGDNEQF
NA,TRBJ1-6,NA,TRBV5-1,ASSLKQGNSPLH
NA,TRBJ2-7,NA,TRBV20-1,SAKDPLANPPYEQY
NA,TRBJ2-7,many,TRBV7-2,ASSLGAASSYEQY